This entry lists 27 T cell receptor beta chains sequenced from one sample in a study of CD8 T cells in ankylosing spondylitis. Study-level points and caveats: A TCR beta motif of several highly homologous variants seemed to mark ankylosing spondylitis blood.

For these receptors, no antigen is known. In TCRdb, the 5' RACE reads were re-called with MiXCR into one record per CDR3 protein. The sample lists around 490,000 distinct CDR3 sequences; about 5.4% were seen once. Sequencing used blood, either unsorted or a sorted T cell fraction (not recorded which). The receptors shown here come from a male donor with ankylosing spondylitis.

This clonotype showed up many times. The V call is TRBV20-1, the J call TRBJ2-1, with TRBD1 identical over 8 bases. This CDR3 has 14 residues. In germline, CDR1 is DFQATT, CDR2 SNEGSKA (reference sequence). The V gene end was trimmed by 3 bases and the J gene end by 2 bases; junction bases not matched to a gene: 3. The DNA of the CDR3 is TGCAGTGCTAGGGCGACAGGGGCCTACAATGAGCAGTTCTTC. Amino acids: CSARATGAYNEQFF.

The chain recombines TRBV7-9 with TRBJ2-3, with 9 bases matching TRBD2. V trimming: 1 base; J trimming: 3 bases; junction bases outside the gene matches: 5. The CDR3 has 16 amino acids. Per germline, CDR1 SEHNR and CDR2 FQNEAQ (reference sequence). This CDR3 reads CASSLVASGITDTQYF. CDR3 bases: TGTGCCAGCAGCTTAGTGGCTAGCGGGATAACAGATACGCAGTATTTT. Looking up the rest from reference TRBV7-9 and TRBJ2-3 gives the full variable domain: DTGVSQNPRHKITKRGQNVTFRCDPISEHNRLYWYRQTLGQGPEFLTYFQNEAQLEKSRLLSDRFSAERPKGSFSTLEIQRTEQGDSAMYLCASSLVASGITDTQYFGPGTRLTVL.

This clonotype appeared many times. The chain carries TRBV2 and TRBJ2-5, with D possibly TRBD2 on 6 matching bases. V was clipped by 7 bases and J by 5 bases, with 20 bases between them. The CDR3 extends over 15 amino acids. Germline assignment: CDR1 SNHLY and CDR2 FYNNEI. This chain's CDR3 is CASNFQGAGGETQYF. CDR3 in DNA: TGTGCCAGCAATTTTCAAGGGGCCGGAGGGGAGACCCAGTACTTC.

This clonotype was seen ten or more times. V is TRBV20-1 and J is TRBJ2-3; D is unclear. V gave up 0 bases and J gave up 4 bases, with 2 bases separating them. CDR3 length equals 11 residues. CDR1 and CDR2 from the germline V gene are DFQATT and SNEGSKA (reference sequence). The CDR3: CSAREADTQYF. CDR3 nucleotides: TGCAGTGCTAGAGAGGCAGATACGCAGTATTTT.

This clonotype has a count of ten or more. For the CDR3, the DNA is TGTGCCAGCAGTTTTGCCTCTGGAAACACCATATATTTT. Protein: CASSFASGNTIYF. V is TRBV12-3 or TRBV12-4 and J is TRBJ1-3; D not certain. This CDR3 region has 13 residues. V was pared by 3 bases and J by 0 bases, with 3 bases between.

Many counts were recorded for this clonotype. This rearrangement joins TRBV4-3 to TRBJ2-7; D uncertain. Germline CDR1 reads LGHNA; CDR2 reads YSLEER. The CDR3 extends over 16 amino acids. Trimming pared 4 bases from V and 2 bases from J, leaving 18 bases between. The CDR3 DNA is TGCGCCAGCAGCCTCCGGGCGACCTTAGGACCCTACGAGCAGTACTTC. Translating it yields CASSLRATLGPYEQYF.

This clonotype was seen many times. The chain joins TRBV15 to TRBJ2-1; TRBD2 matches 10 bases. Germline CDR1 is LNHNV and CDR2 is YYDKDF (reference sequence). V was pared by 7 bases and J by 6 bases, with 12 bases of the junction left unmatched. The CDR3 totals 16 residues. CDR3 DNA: TGTGCCACCACCGAATGGCCCAGCGGGAGGGCCAATGAGCAGTTCTTC. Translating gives CATTEWPSGRANEQFF.

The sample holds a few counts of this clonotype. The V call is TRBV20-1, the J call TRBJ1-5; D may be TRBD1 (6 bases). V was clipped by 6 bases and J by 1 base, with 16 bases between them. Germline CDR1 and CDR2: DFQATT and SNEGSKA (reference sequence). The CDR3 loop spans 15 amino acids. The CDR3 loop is CSAFPHGQSNQPQHF. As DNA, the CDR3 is TGCAGTGCCTTTCCCCACGGACAGAGCAATCAGCCCCAGCATTTT.

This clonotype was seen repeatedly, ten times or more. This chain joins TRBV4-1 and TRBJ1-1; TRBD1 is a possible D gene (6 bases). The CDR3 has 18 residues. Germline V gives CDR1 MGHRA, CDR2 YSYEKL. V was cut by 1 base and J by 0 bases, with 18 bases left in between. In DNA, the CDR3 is TGCGCCAGCAGCCAAGGTGCGGGGGCGATTCAAATGAACACTGAAGCTTTCTTT. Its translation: CASSQGAGAIQMNTEAFF.

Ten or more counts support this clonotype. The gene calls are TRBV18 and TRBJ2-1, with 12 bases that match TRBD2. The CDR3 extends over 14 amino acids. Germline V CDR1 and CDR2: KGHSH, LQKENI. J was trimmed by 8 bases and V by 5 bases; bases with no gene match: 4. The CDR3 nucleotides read TGTGCCAGCTCAACGACTAGCGGGGGCGATGAGCAGTTCTTC. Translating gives CASSTTSGGDEQFF.

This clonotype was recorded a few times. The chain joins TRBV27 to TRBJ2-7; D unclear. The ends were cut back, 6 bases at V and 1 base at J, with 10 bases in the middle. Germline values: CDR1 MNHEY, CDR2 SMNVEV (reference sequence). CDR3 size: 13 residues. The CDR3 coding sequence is TGTGCCAGCAGGGCGGTGGGGTCCTACGAGCAGTACTTC. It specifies CASRAVGSYEQYF.

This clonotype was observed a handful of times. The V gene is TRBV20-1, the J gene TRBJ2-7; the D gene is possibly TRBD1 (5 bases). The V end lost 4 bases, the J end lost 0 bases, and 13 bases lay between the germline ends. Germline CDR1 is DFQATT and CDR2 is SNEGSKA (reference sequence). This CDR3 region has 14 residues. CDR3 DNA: TGCAGTGCTATAAAAAGGGGCTTCTCCTACGAGCAGTACTTC. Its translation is CSAIKRGFSYEQYF.

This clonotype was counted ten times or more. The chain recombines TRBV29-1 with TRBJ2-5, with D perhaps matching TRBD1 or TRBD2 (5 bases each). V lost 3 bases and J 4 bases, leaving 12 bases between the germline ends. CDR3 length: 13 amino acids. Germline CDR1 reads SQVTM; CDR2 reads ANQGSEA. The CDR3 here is CSVDQGTGETQYF. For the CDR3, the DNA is TGCAGCGTTGACCAAGGGACGGGAGAGACCCAGTACTTC.

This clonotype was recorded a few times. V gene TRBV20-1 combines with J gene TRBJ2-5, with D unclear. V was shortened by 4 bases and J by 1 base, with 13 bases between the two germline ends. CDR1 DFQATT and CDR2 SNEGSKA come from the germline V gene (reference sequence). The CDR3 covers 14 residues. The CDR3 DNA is TGCAGTGCTACCGCCGGAAGGACCCAAGAGACCCAGTACTTC. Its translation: CSATAGRTQETQYF.

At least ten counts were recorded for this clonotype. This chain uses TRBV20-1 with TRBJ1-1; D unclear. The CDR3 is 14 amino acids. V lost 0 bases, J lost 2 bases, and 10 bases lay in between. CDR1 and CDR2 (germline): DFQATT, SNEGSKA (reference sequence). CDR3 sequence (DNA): TGCAGTGCTAGAGATCGTCGGCTCAACACTGAAGCTTTCTTT. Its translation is CSARDRRLNTEAFF.

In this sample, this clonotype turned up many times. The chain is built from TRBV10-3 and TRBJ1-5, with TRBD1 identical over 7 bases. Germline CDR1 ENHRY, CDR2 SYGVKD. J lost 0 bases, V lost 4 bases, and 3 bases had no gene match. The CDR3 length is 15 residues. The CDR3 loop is CAISGGTASNQPQHF. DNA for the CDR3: TGTGCCATCAGTGGCGGGACAGCTAGCAATCAGCCCCAGCATTTT.

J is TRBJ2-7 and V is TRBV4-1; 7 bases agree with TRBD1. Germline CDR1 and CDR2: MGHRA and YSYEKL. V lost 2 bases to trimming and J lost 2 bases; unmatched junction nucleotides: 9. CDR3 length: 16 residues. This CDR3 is CASSQRGGAIPYEQYF. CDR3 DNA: TGCGCCAGCAGCCAAAGAGGGGGCGCCATTCCCTACGAGCAGTACTTC.

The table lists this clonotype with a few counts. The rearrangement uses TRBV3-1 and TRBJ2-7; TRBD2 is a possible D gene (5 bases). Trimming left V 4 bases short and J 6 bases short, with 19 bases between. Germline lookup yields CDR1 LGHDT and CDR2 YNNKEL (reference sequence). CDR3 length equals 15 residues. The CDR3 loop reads CASSRDLSGNREQYF. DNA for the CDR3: TGTGCCAGCAGCCGAGATCTGTCGGGGAACCGCGAGCAGTACTTC.

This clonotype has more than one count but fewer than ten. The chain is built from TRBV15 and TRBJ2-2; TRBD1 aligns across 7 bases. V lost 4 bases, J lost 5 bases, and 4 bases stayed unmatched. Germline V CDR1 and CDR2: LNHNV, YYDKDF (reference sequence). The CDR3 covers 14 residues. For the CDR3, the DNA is TGTGCCACCAGCATTCTACAGGGGACCGGGGAGCTGTTTTTT. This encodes CATSILQGTGELFF.

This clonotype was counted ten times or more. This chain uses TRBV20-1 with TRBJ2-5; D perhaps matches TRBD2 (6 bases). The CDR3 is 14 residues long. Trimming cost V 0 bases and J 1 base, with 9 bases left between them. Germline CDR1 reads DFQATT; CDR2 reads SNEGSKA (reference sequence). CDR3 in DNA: TGCAGTGCTAGAGATCGACTAGGCCAAGAGACCCAGTACTTC. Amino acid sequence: CSARDRLGQETQYF.

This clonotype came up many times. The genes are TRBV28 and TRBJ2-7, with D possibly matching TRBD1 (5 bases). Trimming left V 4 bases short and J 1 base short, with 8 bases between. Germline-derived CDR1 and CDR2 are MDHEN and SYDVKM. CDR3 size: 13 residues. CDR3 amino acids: CASSSGQSYEQYF. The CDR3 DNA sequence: TGTGCCAGCAGTTCAGGGCAGTCCTACGAGCAGTACTTC.

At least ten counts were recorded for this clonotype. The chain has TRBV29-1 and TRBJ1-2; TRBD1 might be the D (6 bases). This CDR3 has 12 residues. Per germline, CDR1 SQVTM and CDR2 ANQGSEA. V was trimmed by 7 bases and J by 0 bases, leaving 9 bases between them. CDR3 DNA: TGCAGCGGGGGGCTAGCTAACTATGGCTACACCTTC. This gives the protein CSGGLANYGYTF. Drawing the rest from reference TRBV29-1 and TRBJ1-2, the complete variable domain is SAVISQKPSRDICQRGTSLTIQCQVDSQVTMMFWYRQQPGQSLTLIATANQGSEATYESGFVIDKFPISRPNLTFSTLTVSNMSPEDSSIYLCSGGLANYGYTFGSGTRLTVV.

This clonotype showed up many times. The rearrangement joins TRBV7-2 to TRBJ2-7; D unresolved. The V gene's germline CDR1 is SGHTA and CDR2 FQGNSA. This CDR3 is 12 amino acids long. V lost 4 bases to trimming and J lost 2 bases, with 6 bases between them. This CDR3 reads CASSSDAYEQYF. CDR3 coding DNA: TGTGCCAGCAGCTCGGACGCCTACGAGCAGTACTTC. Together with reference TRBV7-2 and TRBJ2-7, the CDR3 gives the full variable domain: GAGVSQSPSNKVTEKGKDVELRCDPISGHTALYWYRQSLGQGLEFLIYFQGNSAPDKSGLPSDRFSAERTGGSVSTLTIQRTQQEDSAVYLCASSSDAYEQYFGPGTRLTVT.

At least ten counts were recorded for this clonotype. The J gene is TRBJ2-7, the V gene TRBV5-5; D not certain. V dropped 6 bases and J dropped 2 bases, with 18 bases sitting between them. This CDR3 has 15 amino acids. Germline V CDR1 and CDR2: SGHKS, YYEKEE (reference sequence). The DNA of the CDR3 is TGTGCCAGCACCTTTGGACCAGCCGTAGCCTACGAGCAGTACTTC. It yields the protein CASTFGPAVAYEQYF.

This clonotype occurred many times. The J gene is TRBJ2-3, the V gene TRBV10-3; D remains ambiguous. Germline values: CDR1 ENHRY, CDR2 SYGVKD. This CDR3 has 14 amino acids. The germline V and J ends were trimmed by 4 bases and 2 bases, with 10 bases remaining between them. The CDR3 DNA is TGTGCCATCAGTGTTAGGGTGTCCACAGATACGCAGTATTTT. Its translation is CAISVRVSTDTQYF.

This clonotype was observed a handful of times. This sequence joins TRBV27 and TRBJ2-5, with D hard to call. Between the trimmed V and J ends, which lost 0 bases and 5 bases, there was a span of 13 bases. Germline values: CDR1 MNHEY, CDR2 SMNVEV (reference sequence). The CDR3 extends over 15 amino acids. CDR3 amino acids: CASSLSKVFGETQYF. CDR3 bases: TGTGCCAGCAGTTTATCCAAGGTTTTTGGGGAGACCCAGTACTTC.

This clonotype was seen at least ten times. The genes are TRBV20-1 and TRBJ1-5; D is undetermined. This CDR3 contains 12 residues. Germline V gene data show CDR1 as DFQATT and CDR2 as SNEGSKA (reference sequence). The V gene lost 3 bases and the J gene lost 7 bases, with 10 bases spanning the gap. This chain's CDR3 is CSASRHNQPQHF. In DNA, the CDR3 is TGCAGTGCTAGCCGGCACAACCAGCCCCAGCATTTT.